This T cell receptor beta chain was captured by sequencing in a study of regulatory T cells in long-lasting Graves disease. Study background: Graves' patients diagnosed newly had used antithyroid drugs under 3 months. Points from the study as a whole: Patients with persistent disease showed a bias toward TRBV28, TRBJ1-2 and TRBJ2-5.

Between the trimmed V and J ends, which lost 6 bases and 0 bases, there was a span of 13 bases. The CDR3 extends over 14 amino acids. Germline V CDR1 and CDR2: DFQATT, SNEGSKA (reference sequence). The sample holds a few counts of this clonotype. Its cognate antigen is unknown. The TCR beta library used iRepertoire HTBI primers with Arm-PCR amplification of CDR3. TCRdb independently ran MiXCR on the multiplex PCR reads; one entry per CDR3 protein. The sample contains roughly 520,000 distinct CDR3 sequences, more than 10% of which appear only once. The time point here: newly diagnosed GD, antithyroid drugs for less than 3 months. From PBMCs, RNA was extracted and then used to make the TCR library. EDTA tubes received around 9 milliliters of drawn peripheral blood. Separately, the same data were catalogued under a study of T cells in Graves' hyperthyroidism and ophthalmopathy. That report notes: Patients with ophthalmopathy were separated from those with stable hyperthyroidism by a 13 V-J model.

The origin of this receptor is a woman aged 30 to 39 with Graves disease. The chain links TRBV20-1 to TRBJ2-3; the D is unclear. The material sequenced was peripheral blood mononuclear cells (PBMCs), taken at new diagnosis, from a patient treated with antithyroid drugs. DNA for the CDR3: TGCAGTGCCGGTGCTATGACTAGCACAGATACGCAGTATTTT. It specifies CSAGAMTSTDTQYF.